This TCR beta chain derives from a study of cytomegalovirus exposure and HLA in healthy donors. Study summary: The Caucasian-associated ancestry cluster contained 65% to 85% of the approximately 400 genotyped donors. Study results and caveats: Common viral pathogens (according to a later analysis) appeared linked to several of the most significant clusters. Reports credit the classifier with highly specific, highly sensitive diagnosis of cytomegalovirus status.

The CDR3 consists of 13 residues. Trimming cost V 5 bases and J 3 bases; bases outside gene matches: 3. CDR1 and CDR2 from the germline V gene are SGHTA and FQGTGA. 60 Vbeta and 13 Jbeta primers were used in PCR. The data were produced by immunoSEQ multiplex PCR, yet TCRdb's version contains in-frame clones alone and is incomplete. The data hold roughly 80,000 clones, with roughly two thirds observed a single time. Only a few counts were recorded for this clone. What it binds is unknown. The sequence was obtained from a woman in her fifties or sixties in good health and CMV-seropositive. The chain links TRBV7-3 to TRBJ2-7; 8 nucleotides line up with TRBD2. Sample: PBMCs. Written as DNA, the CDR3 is TGTGCCAGCAGCAAGGCGGGGGGCTACGAGCAGTACTTC. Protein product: CASSKAGGYEQYF.